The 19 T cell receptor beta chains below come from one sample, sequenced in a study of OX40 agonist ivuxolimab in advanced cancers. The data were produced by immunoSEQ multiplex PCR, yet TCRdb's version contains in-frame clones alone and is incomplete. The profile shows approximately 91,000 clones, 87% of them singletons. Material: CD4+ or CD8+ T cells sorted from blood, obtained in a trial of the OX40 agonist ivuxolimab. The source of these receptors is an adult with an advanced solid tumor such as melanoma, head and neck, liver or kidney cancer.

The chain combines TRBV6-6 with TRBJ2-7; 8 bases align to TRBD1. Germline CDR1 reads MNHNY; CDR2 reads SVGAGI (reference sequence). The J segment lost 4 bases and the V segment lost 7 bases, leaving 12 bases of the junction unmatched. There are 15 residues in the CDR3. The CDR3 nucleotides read TGTGCCAGCATCGAAACGCCGACAGGGGTGTACGAGCAGTACTTC. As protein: CASIETPTGVYEQYF.

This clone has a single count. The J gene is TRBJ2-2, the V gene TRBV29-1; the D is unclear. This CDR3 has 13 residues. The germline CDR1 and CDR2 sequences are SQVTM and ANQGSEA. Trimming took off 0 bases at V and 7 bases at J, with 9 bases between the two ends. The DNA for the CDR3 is TGCAGCGTTGAAGAGACTGGGTTCGGGGAGCTGTTTTTT. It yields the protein CSVEETGFGELFF.

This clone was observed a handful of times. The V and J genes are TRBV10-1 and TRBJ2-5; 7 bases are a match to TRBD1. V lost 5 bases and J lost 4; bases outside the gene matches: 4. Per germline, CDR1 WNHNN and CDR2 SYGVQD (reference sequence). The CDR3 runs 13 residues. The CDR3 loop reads CASSRQGSETQYF. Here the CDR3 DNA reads TGCGCCAGCAGTAGACAGGGTTCAGAGACCCAGTACTTC.

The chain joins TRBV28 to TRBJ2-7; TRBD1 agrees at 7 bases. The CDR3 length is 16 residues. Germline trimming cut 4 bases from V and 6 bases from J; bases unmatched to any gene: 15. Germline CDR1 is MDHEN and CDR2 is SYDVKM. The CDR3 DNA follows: TGTGCCAGCAGTTCCCTCTATTCGACAGGGTCGAGCGAGCAGTACGTC. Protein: CASSSLYSTGSSEQYV.

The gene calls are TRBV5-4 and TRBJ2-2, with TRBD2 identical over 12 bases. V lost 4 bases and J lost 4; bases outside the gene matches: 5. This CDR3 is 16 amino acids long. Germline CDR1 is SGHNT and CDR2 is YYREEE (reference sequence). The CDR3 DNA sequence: TGTGCCAGCAGCCCTCTAGCGGGAGGGACCACCGGGGAGCTGTTTTTT. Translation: CASSPLAGGTTGELFF.

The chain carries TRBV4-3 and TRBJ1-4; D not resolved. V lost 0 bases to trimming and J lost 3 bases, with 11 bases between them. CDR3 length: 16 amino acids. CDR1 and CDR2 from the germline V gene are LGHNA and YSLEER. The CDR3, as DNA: TGCGCCAGCAGCCAAGATGTTCCAGGATCTAATGAAAAACTGTTTTTT. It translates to CASSQDVPGSNEKLFF.

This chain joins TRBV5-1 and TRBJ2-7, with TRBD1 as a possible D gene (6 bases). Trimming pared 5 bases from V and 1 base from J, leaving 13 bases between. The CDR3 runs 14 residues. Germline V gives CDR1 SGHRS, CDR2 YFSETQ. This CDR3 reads CASRAAGASYEQYF. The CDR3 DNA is TGCGCCAGCAGAGCCGCAGGGGCATCCTACGAGCAGTACTTC.

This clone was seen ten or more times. CDR3 sequence reads: CASSLEGGRGIYSNQPQHF. Here the CDR3 DNA reads TGTGCCAGCAGCTTAGAGGGGGGGAGGGGAATTTATAGCAATCAGCCCCAGCATTTT. The chain joins TRBV7-8 to TRBJ1-5; TRBD1 might be the D (6 bases). Trimming removed 1 base from V and 0 bases from J, with 19 bases in between. The CDR3 is 19 amino acids. Germline CDR1 and CDR2: SGHVS and FQNEAQ.

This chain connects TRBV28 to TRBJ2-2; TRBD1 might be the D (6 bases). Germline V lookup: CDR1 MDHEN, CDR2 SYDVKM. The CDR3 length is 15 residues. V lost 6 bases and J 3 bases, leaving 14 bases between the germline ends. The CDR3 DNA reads TGTGCCAGCAGGCTGGACAGCATATACACCGGGGAGCTGTTTTTT. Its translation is CASRLDSIYTGELFF.

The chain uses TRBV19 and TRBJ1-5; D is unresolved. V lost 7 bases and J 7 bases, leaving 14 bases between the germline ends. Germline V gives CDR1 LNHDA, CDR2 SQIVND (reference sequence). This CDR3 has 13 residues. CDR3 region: CASTPAAAQPQHF. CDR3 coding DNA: TGTGCCAGTACCCCCGCGGCGGCGCAGCCCCAGCATTTT. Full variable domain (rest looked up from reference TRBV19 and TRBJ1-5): DGGITQSPKYLFRKEGQNVTLSCEQNLNHDAMYWYRQDPGQGLRLIYYSQIVNDFQKGDIAEGYSVSREKKESFPLTVTSAQKNPTAFYLCASTPAAAQPQHFGDGTRLSIL.

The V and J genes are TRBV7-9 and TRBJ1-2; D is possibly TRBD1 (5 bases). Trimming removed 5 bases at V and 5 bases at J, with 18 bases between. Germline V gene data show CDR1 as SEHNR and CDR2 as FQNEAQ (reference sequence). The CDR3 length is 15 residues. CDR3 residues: CASSLTSRDDYGYTF. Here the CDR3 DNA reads TGTGCCAGCAGCCTGACCTCGAGGGACGATTATGGCTACACCTTC.

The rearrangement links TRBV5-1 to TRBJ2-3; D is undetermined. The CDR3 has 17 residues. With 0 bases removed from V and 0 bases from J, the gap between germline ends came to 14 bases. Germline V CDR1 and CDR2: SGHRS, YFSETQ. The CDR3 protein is CASSLESPFTSTDTQYF. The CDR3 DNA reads TGCGCCAGCAGCTTGGAGTCCCCCTTTACAAGCACAGATACGCAGTATTTT.

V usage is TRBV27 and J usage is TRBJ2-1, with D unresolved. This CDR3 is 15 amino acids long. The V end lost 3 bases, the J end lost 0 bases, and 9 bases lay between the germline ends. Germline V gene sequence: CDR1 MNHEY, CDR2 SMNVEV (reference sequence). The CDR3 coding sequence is TGTGCCAGCAGTTTCGGCTCAAGCTCCTACAATGAGCAGTTCTTC. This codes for CASSFGSSSYNEQFF.

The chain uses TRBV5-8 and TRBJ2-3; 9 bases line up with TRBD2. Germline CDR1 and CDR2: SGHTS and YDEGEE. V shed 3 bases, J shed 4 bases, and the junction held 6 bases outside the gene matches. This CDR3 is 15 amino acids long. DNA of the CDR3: TGTGCCAGCAGCTCGGGACTAGCCCCCGCAGATACGCAGTATTTT. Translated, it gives CASSSGLAPADTQYF.

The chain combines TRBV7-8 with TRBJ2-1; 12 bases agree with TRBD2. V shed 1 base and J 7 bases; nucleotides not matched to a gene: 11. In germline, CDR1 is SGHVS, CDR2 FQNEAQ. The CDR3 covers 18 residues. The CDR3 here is CASSLGMTLAGGLNEQFF. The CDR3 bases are TGTGCCAGCAGCTTAGGGATGACGCTAGCGGGAGGGCTGAATGAGCAGTTCTTC. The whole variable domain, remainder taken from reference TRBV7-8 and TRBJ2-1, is GAGVSQSPRYKVAKRGQDVALRCDPISGHVSLFWYQQALGQGPEFLTYFQNEAQLDKSGLPSDRFFAERPEGSVSTLKIQRTQQEDSAVYLCASSLGMTLAGGLNEQFFGPGTRLTVL.

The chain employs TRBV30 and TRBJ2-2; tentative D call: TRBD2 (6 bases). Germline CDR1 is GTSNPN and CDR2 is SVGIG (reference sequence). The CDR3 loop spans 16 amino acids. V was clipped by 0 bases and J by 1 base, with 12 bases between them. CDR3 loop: CAWSVLWGVNTGELFF. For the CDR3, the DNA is TGTGCCTGGAGTGTACTGTGGGGGGTGAACACCGGGGAGCTGTTTTTT. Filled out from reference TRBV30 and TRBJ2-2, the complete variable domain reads SQTIHQWPATLVQPVGSPLSLECTVEGTSNPNLYWYRQAAGRGLQLLFYSVGIGQISSEVPQNLSASRPQDRQFILSSKKLLLSDSGFYLCAWSVLWGVNTGELFFGEGSRLTVL.

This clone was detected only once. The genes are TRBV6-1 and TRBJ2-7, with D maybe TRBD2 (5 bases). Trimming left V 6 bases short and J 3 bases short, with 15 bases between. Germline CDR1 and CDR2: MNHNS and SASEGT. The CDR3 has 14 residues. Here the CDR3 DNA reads TGTGCCAGCAGCAAAGAGGGTGGGGTCTACGAGCAGTACGTC. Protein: CASSKEGGVYEQYV.

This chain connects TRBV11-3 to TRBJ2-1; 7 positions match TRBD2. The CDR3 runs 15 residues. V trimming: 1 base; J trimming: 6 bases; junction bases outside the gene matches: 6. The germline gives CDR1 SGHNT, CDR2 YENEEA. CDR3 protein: CASSLVAGAGNEQFF. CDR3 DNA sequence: TGTGCCAGCAGCTTAGTGGCGGGAGCGGGCAATGAGCAGTTCTTC.

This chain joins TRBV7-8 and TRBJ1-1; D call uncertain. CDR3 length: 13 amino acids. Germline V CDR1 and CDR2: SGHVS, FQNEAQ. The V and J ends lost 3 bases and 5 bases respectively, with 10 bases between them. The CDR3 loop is CASSFPSGTEAFF. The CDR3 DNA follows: TGTGCCAGCAGCTTCCCAAGTGGAACTGAAGCTTTCTTT.